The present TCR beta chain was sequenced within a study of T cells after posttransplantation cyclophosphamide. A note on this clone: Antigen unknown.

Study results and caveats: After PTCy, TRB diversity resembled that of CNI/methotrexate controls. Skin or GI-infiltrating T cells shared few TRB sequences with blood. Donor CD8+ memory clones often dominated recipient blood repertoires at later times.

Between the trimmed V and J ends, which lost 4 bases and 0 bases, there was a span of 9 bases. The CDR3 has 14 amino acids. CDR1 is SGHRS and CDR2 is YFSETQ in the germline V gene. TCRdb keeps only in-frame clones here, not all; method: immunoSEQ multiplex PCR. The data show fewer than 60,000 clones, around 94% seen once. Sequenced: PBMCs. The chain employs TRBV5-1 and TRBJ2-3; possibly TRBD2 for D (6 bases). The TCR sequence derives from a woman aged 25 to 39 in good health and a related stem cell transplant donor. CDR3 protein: CASSLGTSTDTQYF. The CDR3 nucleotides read TGCGCCAGCAGCCTCGGGACTAGCACAGATACGCAGTATTTT. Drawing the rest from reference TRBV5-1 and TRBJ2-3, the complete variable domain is KAGVTQTPRYLIKTRGQQVTLSCSPISGHRSVSWYQQTPGQGLQFLFEYFSETQRNKGNFPGRFSGRQFSNSRSEMNVSTLELGDSALYLCASSLGTSTDTQYFGPGTRLTVL.